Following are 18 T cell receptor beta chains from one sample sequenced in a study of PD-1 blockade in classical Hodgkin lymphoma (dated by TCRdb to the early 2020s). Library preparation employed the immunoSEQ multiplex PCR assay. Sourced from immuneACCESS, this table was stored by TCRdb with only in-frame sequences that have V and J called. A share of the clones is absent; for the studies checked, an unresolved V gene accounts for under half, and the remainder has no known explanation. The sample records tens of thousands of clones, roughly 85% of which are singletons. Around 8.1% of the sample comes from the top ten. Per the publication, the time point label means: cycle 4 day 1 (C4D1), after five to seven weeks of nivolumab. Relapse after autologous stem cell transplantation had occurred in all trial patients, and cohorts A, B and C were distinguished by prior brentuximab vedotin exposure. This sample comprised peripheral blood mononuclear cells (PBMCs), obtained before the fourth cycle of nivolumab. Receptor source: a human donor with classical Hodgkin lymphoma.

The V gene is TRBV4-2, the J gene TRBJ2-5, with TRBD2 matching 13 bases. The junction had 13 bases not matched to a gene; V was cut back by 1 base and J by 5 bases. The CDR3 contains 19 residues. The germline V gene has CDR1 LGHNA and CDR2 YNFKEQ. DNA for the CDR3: TGTGCCAGCAGCCAAGGGTCTTCCACTAGCGGGGGGGCCTGGGAGACCCAGTACTTC. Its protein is CASSQGSSTSGGAWETQYF.

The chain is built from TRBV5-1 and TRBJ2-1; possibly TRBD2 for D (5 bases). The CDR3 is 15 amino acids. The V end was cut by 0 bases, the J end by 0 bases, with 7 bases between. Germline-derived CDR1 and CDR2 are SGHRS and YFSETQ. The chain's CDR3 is CASSLAGSSYNEQFF. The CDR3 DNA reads TGCGCCAGCAGCTTGGCGGGATCCTCCTACAATGAGCAGTTCTTC.

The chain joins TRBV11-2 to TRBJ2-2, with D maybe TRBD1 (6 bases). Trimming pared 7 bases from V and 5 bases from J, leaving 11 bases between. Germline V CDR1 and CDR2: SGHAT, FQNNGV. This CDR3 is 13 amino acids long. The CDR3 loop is CASTLGGTGELFF. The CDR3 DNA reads TGTGCCAGCACCCTAGGGGGTACCGGGGAGCTGTTTTTT.

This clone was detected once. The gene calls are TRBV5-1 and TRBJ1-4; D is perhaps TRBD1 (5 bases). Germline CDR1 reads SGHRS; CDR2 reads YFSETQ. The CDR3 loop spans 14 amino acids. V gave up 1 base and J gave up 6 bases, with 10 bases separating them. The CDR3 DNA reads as TGCGCCAGCAGCTTGCAGGGTTGGGATGAAAAACTGTTTTTT. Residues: CASSLQGWDEKLFF. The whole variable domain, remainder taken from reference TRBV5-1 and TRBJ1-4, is KAGVTQTPRYLIKTRGQQVTLSCSPISGHRSVSWYQQTPGQGLQFLFEYFSETQRNKGNFPGRFSGRQFSNSRSEMNVSTLELGDSALYLCASSLQGWDEKLFFGSGTQLSVL.

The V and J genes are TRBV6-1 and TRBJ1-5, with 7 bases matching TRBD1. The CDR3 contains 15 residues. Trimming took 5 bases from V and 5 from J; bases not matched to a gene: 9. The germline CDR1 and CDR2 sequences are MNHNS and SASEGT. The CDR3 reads CASSPTRTGYQPQHF. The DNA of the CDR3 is TGTGCCAGCAGTCCGACTCGGACAGGTTATCAGCCCCAGCATTTT.

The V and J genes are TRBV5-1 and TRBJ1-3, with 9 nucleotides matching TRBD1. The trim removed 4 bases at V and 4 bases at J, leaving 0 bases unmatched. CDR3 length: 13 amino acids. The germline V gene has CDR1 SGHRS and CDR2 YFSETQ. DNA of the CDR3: TGCGCCAGCAGCGGGACAGGGGGAAACACCATATATTTT. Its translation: CASSGTGGNTIYF.

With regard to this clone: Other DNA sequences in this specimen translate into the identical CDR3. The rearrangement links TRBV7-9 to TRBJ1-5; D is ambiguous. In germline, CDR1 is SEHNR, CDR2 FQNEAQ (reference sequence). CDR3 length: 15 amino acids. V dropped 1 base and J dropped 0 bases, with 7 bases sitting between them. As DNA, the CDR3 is TGTGCCAGCAGCTTAGGGGGTGGTAGCAATCAGCCCCAGCATTTT. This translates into CASSLGGGSNQPQHF.

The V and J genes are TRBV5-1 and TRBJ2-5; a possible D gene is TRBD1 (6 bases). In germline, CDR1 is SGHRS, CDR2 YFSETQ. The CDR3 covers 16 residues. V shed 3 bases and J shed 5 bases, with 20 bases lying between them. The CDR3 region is CASSSGLMQGHETQYF. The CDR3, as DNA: TGCGCCAGCAGCTCAGGCCTAATGCAGGGGCACGAGACCCAGTACTTC.

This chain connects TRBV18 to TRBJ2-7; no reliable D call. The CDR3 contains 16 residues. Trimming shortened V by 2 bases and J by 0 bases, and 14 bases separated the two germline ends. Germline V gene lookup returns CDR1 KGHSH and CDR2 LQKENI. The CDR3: CASSPKLPTGSYEQYF. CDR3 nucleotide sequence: TGTGCCAGCTCACCAAAACTCCCAACGGGCTCCTACGAGCAGTACTTC.

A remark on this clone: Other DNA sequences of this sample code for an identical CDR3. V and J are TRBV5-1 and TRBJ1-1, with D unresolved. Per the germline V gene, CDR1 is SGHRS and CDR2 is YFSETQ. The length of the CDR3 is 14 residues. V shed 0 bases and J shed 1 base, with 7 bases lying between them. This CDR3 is CASSLGSQNTEAFF. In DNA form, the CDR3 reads TGCGCCAGCAGCTTGGGAAGCCAGAACACTGAAGCTTTCTTT.

In DNA form, the CDR3 reads TGTGCCAGCACCCCGACAGGGGGCCTGAACACTGAAGCTTTCTTT. Amino acids: CASTPTGGLNTEAFF. J is TRBJ1-1 and V is TRBV2, with TRBD1 matching 10 bases. In germline, CDR1 is SNHLY, CDR2 FYNNEI. The CDR3 totals 15 residues. The V and J ends lost 7 bases and 0 bases, in that order; junction bases with no gene match: 5.

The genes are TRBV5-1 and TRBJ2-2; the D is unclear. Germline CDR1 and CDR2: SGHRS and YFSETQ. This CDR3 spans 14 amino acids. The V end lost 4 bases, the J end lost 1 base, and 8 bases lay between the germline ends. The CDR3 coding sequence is TGCGCCAGCAGCCCAACTCGGAACACCGGGGAGCTGTTTTTT. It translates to CASSPTRNTGELFF.

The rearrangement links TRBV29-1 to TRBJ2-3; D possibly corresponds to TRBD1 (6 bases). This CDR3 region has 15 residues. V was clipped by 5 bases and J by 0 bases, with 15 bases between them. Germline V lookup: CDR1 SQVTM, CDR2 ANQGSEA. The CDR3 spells CSVQYRETSTDTQYF. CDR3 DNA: TGCAGCGTTCAGTACAGGGAGACTAGCACAGATACGCAGTATTTT.

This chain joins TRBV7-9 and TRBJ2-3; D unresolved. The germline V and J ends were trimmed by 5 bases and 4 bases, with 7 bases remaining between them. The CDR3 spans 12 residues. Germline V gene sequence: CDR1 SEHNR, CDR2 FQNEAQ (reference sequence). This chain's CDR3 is CASSPQADTQYF. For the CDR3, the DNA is TGTGCCAGCAGCCCCCAAGCAGATACGCAGTATTTT.

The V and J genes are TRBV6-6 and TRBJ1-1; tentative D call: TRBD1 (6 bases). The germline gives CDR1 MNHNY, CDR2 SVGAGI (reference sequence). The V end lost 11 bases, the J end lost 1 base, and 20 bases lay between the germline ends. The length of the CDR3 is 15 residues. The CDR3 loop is CASRGGSTPNTEAFF. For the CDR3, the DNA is TGTGCCTCACGCGGGGGCAGCACCCCGAACACTGAAGCTTTCTTT.

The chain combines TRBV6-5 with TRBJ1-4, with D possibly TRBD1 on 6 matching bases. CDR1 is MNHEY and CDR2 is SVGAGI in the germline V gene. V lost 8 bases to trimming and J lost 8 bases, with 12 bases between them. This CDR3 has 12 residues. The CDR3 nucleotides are TGTGCCAGCGGGGGCAGGGCGGAAAAACTGTTTTTT. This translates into CASGGRAEKLFF.

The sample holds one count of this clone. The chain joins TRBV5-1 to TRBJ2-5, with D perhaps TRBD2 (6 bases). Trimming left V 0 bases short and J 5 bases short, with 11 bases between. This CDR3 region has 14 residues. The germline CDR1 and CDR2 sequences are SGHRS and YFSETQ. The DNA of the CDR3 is TGCGCCAGCAGCTTGGGGTCGGAGGGGGAGACCCAGTACTTC. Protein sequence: CASSLGSEGETQYF.

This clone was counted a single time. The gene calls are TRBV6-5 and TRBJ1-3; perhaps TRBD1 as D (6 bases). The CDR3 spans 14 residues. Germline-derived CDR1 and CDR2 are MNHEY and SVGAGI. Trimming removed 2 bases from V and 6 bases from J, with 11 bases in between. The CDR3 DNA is TGTGCCAGCAGTTACAACAGGGCAGAAAACACCATATATTTT. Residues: CASSYNRAENTIYF.